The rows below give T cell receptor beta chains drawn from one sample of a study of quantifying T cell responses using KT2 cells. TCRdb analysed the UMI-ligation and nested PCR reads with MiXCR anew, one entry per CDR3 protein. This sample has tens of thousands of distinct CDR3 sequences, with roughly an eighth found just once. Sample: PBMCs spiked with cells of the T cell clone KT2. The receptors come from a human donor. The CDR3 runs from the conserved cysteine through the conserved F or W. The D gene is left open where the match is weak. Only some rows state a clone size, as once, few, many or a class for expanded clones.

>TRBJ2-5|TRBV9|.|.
CASSPGAEETQYF
TGTGCCAGCAGCCCTGGGGCCGAAGAGACCCAGTACTTC
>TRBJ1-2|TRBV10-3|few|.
CAISGGGLRSYGYTF
TGTGCCATCAGTGGTGGGGGGCTCCGGAGCTATGGCTACACCTTC
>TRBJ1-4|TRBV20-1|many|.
CSARAKKLFF
TGCAGTGCGAGAGCTAAAAAACTGTTTTTT
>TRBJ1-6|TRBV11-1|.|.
CASSHGGRQNSPLHF
TGTGCCAGCAGCCATGGGGGACGTCAAAATTCACCCCTCCACTTT
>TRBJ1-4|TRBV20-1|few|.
CSARIQGKEKLFF
TGCAGTGCGCGCATTCAGGGAAAGGAAAAACTGTTTTTT
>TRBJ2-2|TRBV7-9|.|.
CASSTSQGNTGELFF
TGTGCCAGCAGCACCTCACAGGGGAACACCGGGGAGCTGTTTTTT
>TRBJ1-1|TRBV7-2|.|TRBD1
CASSSRQGSAFF
TGTGCCAGCAGTTCTCGACAGGGATCAGCTTTCTTT
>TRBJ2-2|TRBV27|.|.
CASSLWGSYGTKNTGELFF
TGTGCCAGCAGTTTATGGGGTTCCTACGGGACAAAGAACACCGGGGAGCTGTTTTTT
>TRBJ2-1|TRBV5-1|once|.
CASSPRVGGLYNEQFF
TGCGCCAGCAGCCCCAGGGTCGGGGGCCTGTACAATGAGCAGTTCTTC
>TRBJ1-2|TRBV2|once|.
CASTPGPIDGYTF
TGTGCCAGCACTCCGGGACCCATTGATGGCTACACCTTC
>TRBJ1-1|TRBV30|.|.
CACLWAEAFF
TGTGCCTGCTTGTGGGCTGAAGCTTTCTTT
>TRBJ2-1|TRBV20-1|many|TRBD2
CSALLAGGFNEQFF
TGCAGTGCTTTACTAGCGGGGGGATTTAATGAGCAGTTCTTC
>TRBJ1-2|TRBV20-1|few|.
CSARDSRGTMAYGYTF
TGCAGTGCTAGAGATTCAAGAGGGACCATGGCGTATGGCTACACCTTC
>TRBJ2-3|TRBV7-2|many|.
CASRLVSDTQYF
TGTGCCAGCAGGCTAGTTTCAGATACGCAGTATTTT
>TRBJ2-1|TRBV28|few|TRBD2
CASSLGGARMNEQFF
TGTGCCAGCAGCTTGGGAGGGGCAAGGATGAATGAGCAGTTCTTC
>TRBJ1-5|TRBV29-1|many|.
CSVGQTNSNQPQHF
TGCAGCGTAGGACAGACTAATAGCAATCAGCCCCAGCATTTT
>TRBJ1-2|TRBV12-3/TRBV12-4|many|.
CASSLYGYTF
TGTGCCAGCAGTTTATATGGCTACACCTTC
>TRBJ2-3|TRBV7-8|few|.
CASSDRGTSPLDTQYF
TGTGCCAGCAGCGACCGGGGGACTTCCCCTTTGGATACGCAGTATTTT
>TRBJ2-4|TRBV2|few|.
CASSRVLSGAAKNIQYF
TGTGCCAGCAGTCGAGTTCTGAGCGGAGCGGCCAAAAACATTCAGTACTTC
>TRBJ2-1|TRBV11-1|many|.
CASSLAGYSYNEQFF
TGTGCCAGCAGCTTAGCGGGTTACTCCTACAATGAGCAGTTCTTC
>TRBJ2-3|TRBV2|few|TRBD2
CASRWTSGDRTDTQYF
TGTGCCAGCCGATGGACTAGCGGGGATAGGACAGATACGCAGTATTTT
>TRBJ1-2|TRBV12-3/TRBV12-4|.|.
CASSSPTRGANYGYTF
TGTGCCAGCAGTTCCCCGACTCGTGGAGCTAACTATGGCTACACCTTC
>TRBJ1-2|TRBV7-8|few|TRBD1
CASSYGQGYGYTF
TGTGCCAGCAGCTACGGACAGGGCTATGGCTACACCTTC
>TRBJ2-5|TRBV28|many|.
CASSRGGFQETQYF
TGTGCCAGCAGTCGCGGAGGATTTCAAGAGACCCAGTACTTC
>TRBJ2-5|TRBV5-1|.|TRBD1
CASSRDSQETQYF
TGCGCCAGCAGCCGGGACAGTCAAGAGACCCAGTACTTC
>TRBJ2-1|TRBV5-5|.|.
CASSQGGPAPNNEQFF
TGTGCCAGCAGCCAGGGGGGCCCTGCGCCGAACAATGAGCAGTTCTTC
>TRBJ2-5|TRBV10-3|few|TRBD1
CAISETGGETQYF
TGTGCCATCAGTGAGACAGGGGGAGAGACCCAGTACTTC
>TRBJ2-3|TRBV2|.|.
CASTNRDFSTDTQYF
TGTGCCAGCACTAACCGGGACTTCAGCACAGATACGCAGTATTTT
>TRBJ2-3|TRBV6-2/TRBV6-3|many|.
CASTSGGGTDTQYF
TGTGCCAGCACTTCCGGGGGAGGCACAGATACGCAGTATTTT
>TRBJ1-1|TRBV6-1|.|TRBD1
CASSEPPDRGVTEAFF
TGTGCCAGCAGTGAACCGCCCGACAGGGGGGTGACTGAAGCTTTCTTT
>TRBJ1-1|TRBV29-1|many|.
CSVEGQYTSEAFF
TGCAGCGTTGAAGGACAGTATACTTCTGAAGCTTTCTTT
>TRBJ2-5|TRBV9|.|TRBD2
CASSVGIAGDGETQYF
TGTGCCAGCAGCGTAGGGATAGCGGGAGATGGGGAGACCCAGTACTTC
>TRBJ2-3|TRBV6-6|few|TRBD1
CASSPGQGPSTDTQYF
TGTGCCAGCAGCCCGGGACAGGGGCCTAGCACAGATACGCAGTATTTT
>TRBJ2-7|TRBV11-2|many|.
CASSYTGGPAEQYF
TGTGCCAGCAGCTATACCGGGGGGCCAGCCGAGCAGTACTTC
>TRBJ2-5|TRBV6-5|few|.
CASSYGGPETQYF
TGTGCCAGCAGTTACGGAGGCCCAGAGACCCAGTACTTC
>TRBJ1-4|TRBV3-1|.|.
CASSQERTEKLFF
TGTGCCAGCAGCCAAGAAAGGACTGAAAAACTGTTTTTT
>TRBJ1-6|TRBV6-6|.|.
CASSYEDGLTSPLHF
TGTGCCAGCAGTTACGAGGACGGCTTGACTTCACCCCTCCACTTT
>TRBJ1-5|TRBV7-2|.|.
CASSLDRVGGQPQHF
TGTGCCAGCAGCTTAGACAGGGTTGGAGGTCAGCCCCAGCATTTT
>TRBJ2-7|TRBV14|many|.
CASSQSGGEQYF
TGTGCCAGCAGCCAGTCGGGTGGGGAGCAGTACTTC
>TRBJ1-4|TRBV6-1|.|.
CASLRSRGEKLFF
TGTGCCAGCTTGCGCTCCCGAGGGGAAAAACTGTTTTTT
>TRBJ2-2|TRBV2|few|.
CASRRTITGELFF
TGTGCCAGCAGGCGGACGATCACCGGGGAGCTGTTTTTT
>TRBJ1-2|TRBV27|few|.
CASTRVGGNGYTF
TGTGCCAGCACCCGGGTTGGCGGGAATGGCTACACCTTC
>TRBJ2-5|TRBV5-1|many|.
CASSPRPGDQETQYF
TGCGCCAGCAGCCCCCGCCCTGGGGACCAAGAGACCCAGTACTTC
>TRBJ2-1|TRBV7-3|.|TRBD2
CASSSGGSGAYNEQFF
TGTGCCAGCAGCTCAGGAGGGAGCGGGGCTTACAATGAGCAGTTCTTC
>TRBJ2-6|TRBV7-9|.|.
CASSRLGKSGANVLTF
TGTGCCAGCAGCCGATTAGGGAAGTCTGGGGCCAACGTCCTGACTTTC
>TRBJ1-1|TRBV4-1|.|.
CASSQYLIANTEAFF
TGCGCCAGCAGCCAATATTTGATCGCGAACACTGAAGCTTTCTTT
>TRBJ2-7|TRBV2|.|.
CASSETRGEEQYF
TGTGCCAGCAGTGAAACTAGAGGGGAGGAGCAGTACTTC
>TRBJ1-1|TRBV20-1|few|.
CSASYSLNTEAFF
TGCAGTGCTAGTTACAGTTTGAACACTGAAGCTTTCTTT
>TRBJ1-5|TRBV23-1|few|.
CARVRAGRGYGNQPQHF
TGCGCCAGGGTGAGGGCAGGTCGAGGGTATGGCAATCAGCCCCAGCATTTT
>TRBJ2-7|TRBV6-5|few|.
CASSYRNEQYF
TGTGCCAGCAGTTACAGGAACGAGCAGTACTTC
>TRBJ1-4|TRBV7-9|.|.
CASSYGRLGEKLFF
TGTGCCAGCAGCTACGGACGCCTGGGGGAAAAACTGTTTTTT
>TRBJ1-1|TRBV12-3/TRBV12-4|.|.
CASKRGATEAFF
TGTGCCAGTAAAAGGGGGGCCACTGAAGCTTTCTTT